One sample yielded the 17 T cell receptor beta chains listed below, sequenced in a study of cytomegalovirus exposure and HLA in healthy donors. Sequencing was performed with immunoSEQ multiplex PCR; in TCRdb, only in-frame clones are kept and a portion is missing. The table shows around 54,000 clones, with about 92% occurring only once. Sequencing input: PBMCs. These receptors all come from a woman aged 18-30 years in good health and CMV-seropositive.

This clone was observed once. CDR3 in DNA: TGCGCCAGCAGCTTTGGCCGGGACATAGATGGCTACACCTTC. It yields the protein CASSFGRDIDGYTF. The gene calls are TRBV5-1 and TRBJ1-2; possible D gene TRBD1, 6 bases. Germline assignment: CDR1 SGHRS and CDR2 YFSETQ. The V end lost 2 bases, the J end lost 6 bases, and 14 bases lay between the germline ends. The CDR3 runs 14 residues.

This sequence joins TRBV28 and TRBJ1-3, with 9 nucleotides matching TRBD1. The CDR3 spans 16 residues. The germline CDR1 and CDR2 sequences are MDHEN and SYDVKM. Losses at the gene ends were 0 bases for V and 0 bases for J; bases not matched to a gene: 0. The CDR3 sequence is CASSLWTGGSGNTIYF. In DNA, the CDR3 is TGTGCCAGCAGTTTATGGACAGGGGGCTCTGGAAACACCATATATTTT.

V usage is TRBV5-1 and J usage is TRBJ1-1; D not certain. V shed 0 bases and J shed 1 base, with 13 bases lying between them. Germline CDR1 and CDR2: SGHRS and YFSETQ. The CDR3 is made up of 16 amino acids. CDR3 region: CASSLGFRSRNTEAFF. The CDR3 nucleotides read TGCGCCAGCAGCTTGGGGTTTCGGAGCAGGAACACTGAAGCTTTCTTT.

This chain connects TRBV5-6 to TRBJ1-2; a possible D gene is TRBD1 (5 bases). Per germline, CDR1 SGHDT and CDR2 YYEEEE. There are 15 residues in the CDR3. Deletions cut 1 base from V and 4 bases from J, with 14 bases between. CDR3 protein: CASSLKGSGGYGYTF. The CDR3 bases are TGTGCCAGCAGCTTGAAAGGGTCGGGGGGCTATGGCTACACCTTC.

The chain links TRBV15 to TRBJ2-3; 7 positions agree with TRBD2. Germline CDR1 and CDR2: LNHNV and YYDKDF (reference sequence). This CDR3 is 14 amino acids long. Unmatched junction bases numbered 8, after V lost 5 bases and J lost 6 bases. CDR3 sequence (DNA): TGTGCCACCAGCCTAGAGGGAGGGCCGGATACGCAGTATTTT. This translates into CATSLEGGPDTQYF.

This rearrangement joins TRBV5-4 to TRBJ2-3; 7 bases are a match to TRBD1. CDR1 and CDR2 from the germline V gene are SGHNT and YYREEE (reference sequence). The CDR3 totals 16 residues. The J segment lost 8 bases and the V segment lost 2 bases, leaving 14 bases of the junction unmatched. In nucleotides, the CDR3 is TGTGCCAGCAGCTTACAGGGACAGCCCCACGCTGCTACGCAGTATTTT. Its translation: CASSLQGQPHAATQYF.

The V call is TRBV7-9, the J call TRBJ2-7, with TRBD1 identical over 10 bases. The CDR3 is 15 residues long. J gave up 4 bases and V 5 bases, and 8 bases lay outside the gene matches. Germline V gene data show CDR1 as SEHNR and CDR2 as FQNEAQ (reference sequence). The CDR3 here is CASSARDRGQYEQYF. For the CDR3, the DNA is TGTGCCAGCAGCGCGCGAGACAGGGGGCAGTACGAGCAGTACTTC.

CDR3 nucleotide sequence: TGCGCCAGCAGCCAAACCGGGACAGGGGACTATGGCTACACCTTC. Its protein product is CASSQTGTGDYGYTF. The chain recombines TRBV4-3 with TRBJ1-2; TRBD1 matches 10 bases. J lost 3 bases, V lost 2 bases, and 3 bases had no gene match. Germline CDR1 and CDR2: LGHNA and YSLEER. The CDR3 extends over 15 amino acids.

Only one count was recorded for this clone. V gene TRBV11-2 combines with J gene TRBJ1-4; D remains ambiguous. This CDR3 has 14 amino acids. Trimming shortened V by 0 bases and J by 4 bases, and 6 bases separated the two germline ends. The germline V gene encodes CDR1 SGHAT and CDR2 FQNNGV. The CDR3 region is CASSLDSVNEKLFF. The DNA for the CDR3 is TGTGCCAGCAGCTTAGATTCCGTTAATGAAAAACTGTTTTTT.

The chain couples TRBV15 to TRBJ1-2; D is unclear. The germline V gene encodes CDR1 LNHNV and CDR2 YYDKDF (reference sequence). With 5 bases removed from V and 4 bases from J, the gap between germline ends came to 11 bases. The CDR3 is made up of 13 amino acids. DNA for the CDR3: TGTGCCACCAGCTCCTTTGAGGGCTATGGCTACACCTTC. Amino acid sequence: CATSSFEGYGYTF. The whole variable domain, remainder taken from reference TRBV15 and TRBJ1-2, is DAMVIQNPRYQVTQFGKPVTLSCSQTLNHNVMYWYQQKSSQAPKLLFHYYDKDFNNEADTPDNFQSRRPNTSFCFLDIRSPGLGDTAMYLCATSSFEGYGYTFGSGTRLTVV.

The chain joins TRBV7-8 to TRBJ1-2; D is ambiguous. V was cut by 6 bases and J by 5 bases, with 16 bases left in between. Germline assignment: CDR1 SGHVS and CDR2 FQNEAQ. The CDR3 is 14 amino acids. CDR3 protein: CASSYEGPSYGYTF. CDR3 sequence (DNA): TGTGCCAGCAGTTATGAGGGTCCGTCATATGGCTACACCTTC. Filled out from reference TRBV7-8 and TRBJ1-2, the complete variable domain reads GAGVSQSPRYKVAKRGQDVALRCDPISGHVSLFWYQQALGQGPEFLTYFQNEAQLDKSGLPSDRFFAERPEGSVSTLKIQRTQQEDSAVYLCASSYEGPSYGYTFGSGTRLTVV.

This clone was recorded once. V gene TRBV27 combines with J gene TRBJ1-2; weak D call: TRBD1 (5 bases). Germline values: CDR1 MNHEY, CDR2 SMNVEV (reference sequence). The CDR3 is 12 residues long. The V and J ends lost 8 bases and 5 bases respectively, with 12 bases between them. CDR3 region: CASHGRGYGYTF. The DNA of the CDR3 is TGTGCCAGCCATGGTAGGGGATATGGCTACACCTTC.

This chain uses TRBV9 with TRBJ1-1, with D possibly TRBD1 on 5 matching bases. This CDR3 is built from 12 residues. Trimming shortened V by 9 bases and J by 3 bases, and 12 bases separated the two germline ends. Germline CDR1 and CDR2: SGDLS and YYNGEE. CDR3 sequence: CATGGGDTEAFF. In DNA, the CDR3 is TGTGCCACGGGCGGGGGGGACACTGAAGCTTTCTTT.

This sequence joins TRBV5-6 and TRBJ2-5; no firm D call. Germline V gives CDR1 SGHDT, CDR2 YYEEEE. There are 12 residues in the CDR3. Trimming removed 1 base from V and 5 bases from J, with 6 bases in between. Here the CDR3 reads CASSLRRETQYF. The CDR3 nucleotides are TGTGCCAGCAGCTTGAGGCGGGAGACCCAGTACTTC. The entire variable domain, with the rest obtained from reference TRBV5-6 and TRBJ2-5, is as follows: DAGVTQSPTHLIKTRGQQVTLRCSPKSGHDTVSWYQQALGQGPQFIFQYYEEEERQRGNFPDRFSGHQFPNYSSELNVNALLLGDSALYLCASSLRRETQYFGPGTRLLVL.

The chain joins TRBV7-6 to TRBJ1-6, with 7 bases aligning to TRBD1. Trimming took 5 bases from V and 3 from J; bases not matched to a gene: 10. Germline V CDR1 and CDR2: SGHVS, FNYEAQ. The CDR3 has 17 residues. Here the CDR3 reads CASSSRDSGVYNSPLHF. CDR3 bases: TGTGCCAGCAGCAGCCGGGACAGTGGGGTCTATAATTCACCCCTCCACTTT.

The chain employs TRBV19 and TRBJ2-1, with 8 bases fitting TRBD2. Germline assignment: CDR1 LNHDA and CDR2 SQIVND (reference sequence). Trimming took 5 bases from V and 3 from J; bases not matched to a gene: 6. The CDR3 runs to 15 residues. CDR3 DNA sequence: TGTGCCAGTAGTTTTGCGGGGGGCCTCTACAATGAGCAGTTCTTC. This translates into CASSFAGGLYNEQFF.

This clone was seen once. The chain is built from TRBV4-2 and TRBJ1-4, with TRBD1 identical over 7 bases. There are 16 residues in the CDR3. The V and J ends lost 1 base and 7 bases, in that order; junction bases with no gene match: 9. Germline V gene sequence: CDR1 LGHNA, CDR2 YNFKEQ. Written as DNA, the CDR3 is TGTGCCAGCAGCCAAGCTTCAGGGGGAGCTGGTGAAAAACTGTTTTTT. Translation: CASSQASGGAGEKLFF.